These 23 T cell receptor beta chains originate from one sample sequenced in a study of PD-1 blockade in classical Hodgkin lymphoma. Clones were sequenced by immunoSEQ multiplex PCR, and TCRdb holds only the in-frame ones, with some missing. Found here are about 24,000 clones, about 86% of them singletons; the top ten hold under 8%. Time point: cycle 4 day 1 (C4D1), after 6 weeks of nivolumab. Every patient was affected by relapse after autologous stem cell transplantation, while exposure to brentuximab vedotin was not uniform. The specimen comprised peripheral blood mononuclear cells (PBMCs), sampled before the fourth cycle of nivolumab. Receptors originate from a human donor with classical Hodgkin lymphoma.

The chain is built from TRBV5-1 and TRBJ1-1, with a possible D match to TRBD1 (6 bases). Germline CDR1 SGHRS, CDR2 YFSETQ. The CDR3 is 14 amino acids. Trimming shortened V by 5 bases and J by 5 bases, and 16 bases separated the two germline ends. The CDR3 here is CASRGGIEWTEAFF. Written as DNA, the CDR3 is TGCGCCAGCAGAGGGGGTATTGAATGGACTGAAGCTTTCTTT.

The CDR3 protein is CASSFAAWGQNSPLHF. CDR3 bases: TGTGCCAGCAGCTTCGCCGCCTGGGGGCAGAATTCACCCCTCCACTTT. This rearrangement joins TRBV7-8 to TRBJ1-6, with a weak D call TRBD1 (6 bases). This CDR3 has 16 residues. Trimming cost V 3 bases and J 7 bases, with 16 bases left between them. The germline V gene encodes CDR1 SGHVS and CDR2 FQNEAQ.

This chain joins TRBV29-1 and TRBJ2-1; D could derive from TRBD1 or TRBD2 (5 bases each). The germline gives CDR1 SQVTM, CDR2 ANQGSEA. V was pared by 5 bases and J by 4 bases, with 15 bases between. The CDR3 has 14 amino acids. Here the CDR3 reads CSVLGRSGYNEQFF. The CDR3 DNA is TGCAGCGTTCTGGGACGATCGGGATACAATGAGCAGTTCTTC.

This clone has just a few counts. The chain joins TRBV27 to TRBJ2-7, with unresolved D. CDR3 size: 15 residues. Germline V gives CDR1 MNHEY, CDR2 SMNVEV (reference sequence). The V end lost 0 bases, the J end lost 3 bases, and 12 bases lay between the germline ends. CDR3 DNA sequence: TGTGCCAGCAGTTTATCGGGCCGGGCCAGCTACGAGCAGTACTTC. Its translation: CASSLSGRASYEQYF.

This chain uses TRBV28 with TRBJ1-1, with D unresolved. This CDR3 comprises 11 residues. The V and J ends lost 9 bases and 10 bases respectively, with 15 bases between them. CDR1 is MDHEN, CDR2 SYDVKM, per germline. The CDR3 reads CASWTPERAFF. The CDR3 DNA follows: TGTGCCAGTTGGACCCCCGAAAGAGCTTTCTTT.

The CDR3, as DNA: TGTGCCAGCAGCTTCCGGACAGGCGGTCAGCCCCAGCATTTT. As protein: CASSFRTGGQPQHF. The V and J genes are TRBV7-2 and TRBJ1-5; 7 nucleotides agree with TRBD1. Germline trimming cut 3 bases from V and 6 bases from J; bases unmatched to any gene: 5. The germline CDR1 and CDR2 sequences are SGHTA and FQGNSA. CDR3 length: 14 residues.

The chain couples TRBV7-2 to TRBJ2-7, with D perhaps matching TRBD1 (6 bases). This CDR3 is built from 13 residues. Trimming removed 5 bases from V and 3 bases from J, with 11 bases in between. The germline CDR1 and CDR2 sequences are SGHTA and FQGNSA. CDR3 amino acids: CASSIGQNYEQYF. DNA for the CDR3: TGTGCCAGCAGCATCGGACAGAACTACGAGCAGTACTTC.

This sequence joins TRBV5-5 and TRBJ1-2; D gene unclear. The germline V and J ends were trimmed by 3 bases and 0 bases, with 9 bases remaining between them. Germline assignment: CDR1 SGHKS and CDR2 YYEKEE (reference sequence). The CDR3 loop spans 14 amino acids. CDR3 DNA: TGTGCCAGCAGCTCCTACACCTCTAACTATGGCTACACCTTC. Protein product: CASSSYTSNYGYTF.

The chain combines TRBV9 with TRBJ2-5; no clear D. V lost 0 bases and J 5 bases, leaving 17 bases between the germline ends. The CDR3 has 16 residues. Germline V gene lookup returns CDR1 SGDLS and CDR2 YYNGEE. The CDR3 bases are TGTGCCAGCAGCGTAGGTTCGGGTAGGCTCGTGGAGACCCAGTACTTC. Translated, it gives CASSVGSGRLVETQYF.

The chain uses TRBV6-5 and TRBJ2-1; possible D gene TRBD2, 7 bases. Trimming took off 7 bases at V and 6 bases at J, with 13 bases between the two ends. Germline V gene data show CDR1 as MNHEY and CDR2 as SVGAGI. The CDR3 covers 13 residues. Here the CDR3 DNA reads TGTGCCAGCAAGGGGGAGGGGGTCAATGAGCAGTTCTTC. It specifies CASKGEGVNEQFF.

CDR3 residues: CASSQELAVYEQYF. Here the CDR3 DNA reads TGCGCCAGCAGCCAAGAACTAGCGGTTTACGAGCAGTACTTC. The chain employs TRBV4-3 and TRBJ2-7, with 8 bases identical to TRBD2. CDR1 and CDR2 (germline): LGHNA, YSLEER. Trimming removed 0 bases from V and 4 bases from J; junction bases left unmatched: 2. This CDR3 spans 14 amino acids.

This chain connects TRBV6-5 to TRBJ2-2, with D tentatively TRBD2 (5 bases). This CDR3 has 15 residues. Germline V gives CDR1 MNHEY, CDR2 SVGAGI. Trimming pared 1 base from V and 4 bases from J, leaving 10 bases between. As DNA, the CDR3 is TGTGCCAGCAGTTACTTGAGGGTTAGCACCGGGGAGCTGTTTTTT. Protein product: CASSYLRVSTGELFF.

In this sample, this clone turned up once. The chain recombines TRBV5-6 with TRBJ1-1; D unclear. The CDR3 loop spans 14 amino acids. Germline CDR1 and CDR2: SGHDT and YYEEEE. V gave up 4 bases and J gave up 3 bases, with 13 bases separating them. The chain's CDR3 is CASSPTGPYTEAFF. For the CDR3, the DNA is TGTGCCAGCAGCCCCACCGGGCCTTACACTGAAGCTTTCTTT.

The rearrangement joins TRBV5-6 to TRBJ1-1, with D unclear. CDR1 and CDR2 from the germline V gene are SGHDT and YYEEEE. Trimming took off 0 bases at V and 7 bases at J, with 16 bases between the two ends. CDR3 length: 15 residues. CDR3 protein: CASSLGSDTYDEAFF. CDR3 bases: TGTGCCAGCAGCTTGGGGTCCGACACGTATGATGAAGCTTTCTTT.

The chain combines TRBV18 with TRBJ1-1; 9 bases fit TRBD1. There are 14 residues in the CDR3. Trimming took 4 bases from V and 5 from J; bases not matched to a gene: 5. Per germline, CDR1 KGHSH and CDR2 LQKENI. This CDR3 is CASSLDRGSTEAFF. DNA for the CDR3: TGTGCCAGCTCACTAGACAGGGGGTCGACTGAAGCTTTCTTT.

The count of this clone is one. V usage is TRBV5-1 and J usage is TRBJ1-1; D unclear. In germline, CDR1 is SGHRS, CDR2 YFSETQ. This CDR3 comprises 13 residues. V was cut by 5 bases and J by 2 bases, with 10 bases left in between. The CDR3 region has the DNA TGCGCCAGCAGACTGGCAGTTAACACTGAAGCTTTCTTT. This sequence encodes CASRLAVNTEAFF.

This clone was counted a few times. V gene TRBV6-4 combines with J gene TRBJ2-5; 9 bases are a match to TRBD2. Germline-derived CDR1 and CDR2 are MRHNA and SNTAGT. The CDR3 is 16 residues long. V lost 4 bases, J lost 0 bases, and 6 bases stayed unmatched. The CDR3 sequence: CASSGVTSGYQETQYF. The CDR3 DNA is TGTGCCAGCAGTGGCGTTACTAGCGGGTACCAAGAGACCCAGTACTTC.

The chain's CDR3 is CASSFLSGRWEETQYF. CDR3 DNA sequence: TGTGCCAGCAGTTTTCTGAGCGGGAGGTGGGAAGAGACCCAGTACTTC. J is TRBJ2-5 and V is TRBV28; the match to TRBD2 covers 9 bases. Germline V gene lookup returns CDR1 MDHEN and CDR2 SYDVKM. V lost 3 bases to trimming and J lost 3 bases; unmatched junction nucleotides: 8. The CDR3 length is 16 residues. The complete variable domain, with remaining parts taken from reference TRBV28 and TRBJ2-5, reads DVKVTQSSRYLVKRTGEKVFLECVQDMDHENMFWYRQDPGLGLRLIYFSYDVKMKEKGDIPEGYSVSREKKERFSLILESASTNQTSMYLCASSFLSGRWEETQYFGPGTRLLVL.

CDR3 in DNA: TGTGCCAGTAGTATCGGCCGGAACACTGAAGCTTTCTTT. Its translation: CASSIGRNTEAFF. V and J are TRBV19 and TRBJ1-1; D not resolved. Trimming shortened V by 3 bases and J by 1 base, and 6 bases separated the two germline ends. The germline V gene has CDR1 LNHDA and CDR2 SQIVND (reference sequence). The CDR3 extends over 13 amino acids.

The chain joins TRBV15 to TRBJ1-3; D remains unclear. The CDR3 is 16 amino acids. CDR1 is LNHNV, CDR2 YYDKDF, per germline (reference sequence). V was clipped by 3 bases and J by 0 bases, with 12 bases between them. The CDR3 DNA reads TGTGCCACCAGCAGGGGAGAGCGAAGCTCTGGAAACACCATATATTTT. Translating gives CATSRGERSSGNTIYF.

This clone was observed once. The chain links TRBV9 to TRBJ1-2, with 12 bases that match TRBD1. This CDR3 has 15 amino acids. V lost 4 bases and J lost 4; bases outside the gene matches: 5. From germline, CDR1 is SGDLS and CDR2 YYNGEE. The CDR3 here is CASSPGQGAIYGYTF. As DNA, the CDR3 is TGTGCCAGCAGCCCGGGACAGGGGGCGATCTATGGCTACACCTTC.

The J gene is TRBJ1-5, the V gene TRBV6-5, with D perhaps TRBD1 (5 bases). V was trimmed by 6 bases and J by 5 bases, leaving 11 bases between them. The CDR3 covers 13 residues. CDR1 and CDR2 from the germline V gene are MNHEY and SVGAGI. This chain's CDR3 is CASSEGEHQPQHF. CDR3 bases: TGTGCCAGCAGCGAAGGGGAGCATCAGCCCCAGCATTTT.

The chain uses TRBV10-3 and TRBJ1-1; no definite D call. V lost 11 bases and J 2 bases, leaving 18 bases between the germline ends. The CDR3 sequence is 14 residues long. In germline, CDR1 is ENHRY, CDR2 SYGVKD. The CDR3 bases are TGTGCCTCTAAGGACCCAAAACGAAACACTGAAGCTTTCTTT. Residues: CASKDPKRNTEAFF.